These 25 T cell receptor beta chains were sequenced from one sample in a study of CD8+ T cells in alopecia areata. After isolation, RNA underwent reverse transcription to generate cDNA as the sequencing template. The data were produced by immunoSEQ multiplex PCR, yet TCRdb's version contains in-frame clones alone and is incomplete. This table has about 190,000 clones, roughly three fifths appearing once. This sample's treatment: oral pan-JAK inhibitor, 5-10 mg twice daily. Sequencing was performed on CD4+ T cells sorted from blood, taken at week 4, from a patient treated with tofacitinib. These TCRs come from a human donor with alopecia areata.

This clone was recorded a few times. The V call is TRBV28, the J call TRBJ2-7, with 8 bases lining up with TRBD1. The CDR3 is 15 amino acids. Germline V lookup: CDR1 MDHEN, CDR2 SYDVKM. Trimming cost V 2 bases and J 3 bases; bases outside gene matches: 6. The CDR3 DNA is TGTGCCAGCAGTTTAGCCCGGACAGGGAACTACGAGCAGTACTTC. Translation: CASSLARTGNYEQYF.

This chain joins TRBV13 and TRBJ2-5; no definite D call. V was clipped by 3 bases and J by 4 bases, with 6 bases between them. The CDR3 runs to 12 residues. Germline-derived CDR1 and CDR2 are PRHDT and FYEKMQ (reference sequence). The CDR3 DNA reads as TGTGCCAGCAGCTTGAAGGGAGAGACCCAGTACTTC. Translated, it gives CASSLKGETQYF.

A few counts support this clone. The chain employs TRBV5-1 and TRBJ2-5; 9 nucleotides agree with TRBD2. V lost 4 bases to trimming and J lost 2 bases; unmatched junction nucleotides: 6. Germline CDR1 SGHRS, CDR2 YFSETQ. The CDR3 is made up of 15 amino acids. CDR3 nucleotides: TGCGCCAGCAGCCGGACGGCGGGAGGGCAAGAGACCCAGTACTTC. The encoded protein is CASSRTAGGQETQYF.

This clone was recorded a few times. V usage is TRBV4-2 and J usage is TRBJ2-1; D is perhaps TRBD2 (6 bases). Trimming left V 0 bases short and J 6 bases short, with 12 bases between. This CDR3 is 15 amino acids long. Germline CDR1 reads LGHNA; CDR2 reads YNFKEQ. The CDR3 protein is CASSQDWVGSNEQFF. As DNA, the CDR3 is TGTGCCAGCAGCCAAGACTGGGTCGGGAGCAATGAGCAGTTCTTC.

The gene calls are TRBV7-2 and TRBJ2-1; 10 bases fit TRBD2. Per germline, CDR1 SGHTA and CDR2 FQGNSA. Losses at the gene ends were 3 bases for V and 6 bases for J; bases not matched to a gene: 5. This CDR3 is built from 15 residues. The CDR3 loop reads CASSFGTSVGNEQFF. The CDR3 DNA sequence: TGTGCCAGCAGCTTCGGGACTAGCGTAGGCAATGAGCAGTTCTTC.

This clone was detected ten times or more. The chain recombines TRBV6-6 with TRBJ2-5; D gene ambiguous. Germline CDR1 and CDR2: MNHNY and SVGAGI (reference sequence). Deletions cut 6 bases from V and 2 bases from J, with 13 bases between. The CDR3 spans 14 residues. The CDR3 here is CASRHNGRQETQYF. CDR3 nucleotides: TGTGCCAGCAGACATAACGGACGGCAAGAGACCCAGTACTTC.

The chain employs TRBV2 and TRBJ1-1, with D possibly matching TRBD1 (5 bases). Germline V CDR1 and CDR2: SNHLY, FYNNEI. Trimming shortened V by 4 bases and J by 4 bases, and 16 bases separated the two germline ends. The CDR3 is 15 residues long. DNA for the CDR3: TGTGCCAGCAGTGCCGAACGGGGGAGCATCACTGAAGCTTTCTTT. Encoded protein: CASSAERGSITEAFF.

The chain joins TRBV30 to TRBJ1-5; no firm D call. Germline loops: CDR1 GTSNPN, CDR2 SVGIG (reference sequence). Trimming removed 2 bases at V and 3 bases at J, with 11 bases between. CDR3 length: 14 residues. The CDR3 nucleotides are TGTGCCTGGAGTACGAGGATAACCAATCAGCCCCAGCATTTT. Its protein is CAWSTRITNQPQHF.

CDR3 coding DNA: TGCGCCAGCAGCCTGTCGTCCCAGGATACGCAGTATTTT. Translation: CASSLSSQDTQYF. The chain combines TRBV5-1 with TRBJ2-3; D ambiguous. This CDR3 region has 13 residues. Germline loops: CDR1 SGHRS, CDR2 YFSETQ. The V end was cut by 4 bases, the J end by 6 bases, with 12 bases between.

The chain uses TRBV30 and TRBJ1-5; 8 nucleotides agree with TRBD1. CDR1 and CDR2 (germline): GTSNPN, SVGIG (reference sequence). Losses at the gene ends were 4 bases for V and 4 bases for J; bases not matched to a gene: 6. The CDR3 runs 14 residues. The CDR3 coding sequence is TGTGCCTGGAACAGGGGGGACAGAAATCAGCCCCAGCATTTT. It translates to CAWNRGDRNQPQHF.

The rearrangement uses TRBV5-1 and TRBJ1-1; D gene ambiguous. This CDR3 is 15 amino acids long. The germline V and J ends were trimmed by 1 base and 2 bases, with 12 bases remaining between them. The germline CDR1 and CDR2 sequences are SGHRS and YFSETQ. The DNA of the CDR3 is TGCGCCAGCAGCTTGAGGTTCTTGGAAAACACTGAAGCTTTCTTT. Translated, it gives CASSLRFLENTEAFF.

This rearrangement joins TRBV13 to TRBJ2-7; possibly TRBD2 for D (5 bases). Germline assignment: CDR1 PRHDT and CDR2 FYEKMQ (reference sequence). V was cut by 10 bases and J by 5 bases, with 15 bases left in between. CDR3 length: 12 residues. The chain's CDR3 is CATGRRIDEQYF. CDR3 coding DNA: TGTGCCACCGGAAGGAGGATAGACGAGCAGTACTTC.

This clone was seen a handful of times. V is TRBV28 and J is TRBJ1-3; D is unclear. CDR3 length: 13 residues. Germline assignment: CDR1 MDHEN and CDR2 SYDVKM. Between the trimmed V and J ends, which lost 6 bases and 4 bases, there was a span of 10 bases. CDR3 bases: TGTGCCAGCAGACTACTGTGGGGAAACACCATATATTTT. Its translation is CASRLLWGNTIYF.

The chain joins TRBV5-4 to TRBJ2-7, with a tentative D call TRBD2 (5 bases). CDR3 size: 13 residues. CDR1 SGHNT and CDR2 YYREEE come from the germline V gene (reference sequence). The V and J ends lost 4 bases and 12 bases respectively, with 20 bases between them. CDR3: CASSVPGVSDRYF. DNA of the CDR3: TGTGCCAGCAGCGTCCCCGGGGTATCGGATCGGTACTTC.

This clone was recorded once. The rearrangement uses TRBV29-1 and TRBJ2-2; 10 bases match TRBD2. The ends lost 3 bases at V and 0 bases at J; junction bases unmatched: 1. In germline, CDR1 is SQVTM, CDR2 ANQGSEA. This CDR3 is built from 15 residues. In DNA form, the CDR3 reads TGCAGCGTTGATAGCGGGAGGCCGAACACCGGGGAGCTGTTTTTT. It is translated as CSVDSGRPNTGELFF.

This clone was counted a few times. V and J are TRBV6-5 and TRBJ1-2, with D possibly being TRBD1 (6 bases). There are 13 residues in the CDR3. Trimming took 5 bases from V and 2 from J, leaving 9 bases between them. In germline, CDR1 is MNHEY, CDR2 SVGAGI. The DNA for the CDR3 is TGTGCCAGCAGTCCCGACAGGAACTATGGCTACACCTTC. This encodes CASSPDRNYGYTF.

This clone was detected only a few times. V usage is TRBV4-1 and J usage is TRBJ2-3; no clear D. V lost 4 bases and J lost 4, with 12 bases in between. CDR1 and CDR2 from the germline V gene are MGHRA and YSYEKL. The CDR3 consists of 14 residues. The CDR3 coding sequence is TGCGCCAGCAGCCTACGGGCCTGGGCAGATACGCAGTATTTT. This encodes CASSLRAWADTQYF.

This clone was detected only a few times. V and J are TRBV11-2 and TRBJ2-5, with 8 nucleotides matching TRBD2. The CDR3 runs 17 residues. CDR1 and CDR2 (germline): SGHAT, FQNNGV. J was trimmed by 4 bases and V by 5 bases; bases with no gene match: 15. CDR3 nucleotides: TGTGCCAGCAGCCTCCGGACTAGCTCTACCTCAGGAGAGACCCAGTACTTC. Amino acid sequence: CASSLRTSSTSGETQYF.

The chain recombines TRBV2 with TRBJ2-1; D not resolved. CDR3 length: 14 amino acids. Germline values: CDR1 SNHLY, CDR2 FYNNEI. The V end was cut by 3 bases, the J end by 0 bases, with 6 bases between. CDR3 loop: CASSEGSSYNEQFF. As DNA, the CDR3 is TGTGCCAGCAGTGAGGGTAGCTCCTACAATGAGCAGTTCTTC.

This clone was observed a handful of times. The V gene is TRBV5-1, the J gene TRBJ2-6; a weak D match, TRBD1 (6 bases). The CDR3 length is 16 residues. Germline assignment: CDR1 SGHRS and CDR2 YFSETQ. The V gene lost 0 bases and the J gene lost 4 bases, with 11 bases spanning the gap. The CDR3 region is CASSLDGTPGANVLTF. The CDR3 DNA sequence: TGCGCCAGCAGCTTGGACGGGACACCAGGGGCCAACGTCCTGACTTTC.

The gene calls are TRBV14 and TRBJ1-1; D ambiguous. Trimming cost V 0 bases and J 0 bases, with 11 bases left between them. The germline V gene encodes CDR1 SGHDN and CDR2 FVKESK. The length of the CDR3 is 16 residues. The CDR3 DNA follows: TGTGCCAGCAGCCAAGATAATAGGGCCTTGAACACTGAAGCTTTCTTT. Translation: CASSQDNRALNTEAFF.

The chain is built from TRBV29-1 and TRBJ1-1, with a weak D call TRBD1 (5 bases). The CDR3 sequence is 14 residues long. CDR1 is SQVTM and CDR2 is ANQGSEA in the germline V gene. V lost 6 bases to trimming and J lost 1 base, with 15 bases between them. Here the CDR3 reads CSVGPGQKNTEAFF. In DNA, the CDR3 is TGCAGCGTGGGACCCGGACAAAAGAACACTGAAGCTTTCTTT.

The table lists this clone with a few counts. The CDR3 protein is CSVEEIEQFF. The CDR3 coding sequence is TGCAGCGTTGAAGAGATTGAGCAGTTCTTC. V and J are TRBV29-1 and TRBJ2-1; D remains ambiguous. CDR1 is SQVTM, CDR2 ANQGSEA, per germline. V was cut by 0 bases and J by 9 bases, with 3 bases left in between. The CDR3 is 10 residues long.

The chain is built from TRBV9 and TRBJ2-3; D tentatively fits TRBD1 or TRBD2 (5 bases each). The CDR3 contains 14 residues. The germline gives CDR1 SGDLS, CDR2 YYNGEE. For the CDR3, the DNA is TGTGCAGGCAGTCCGGGACCCGACACAGATACGCAGTATTTT. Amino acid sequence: CAGSPGPDTDTQYF.

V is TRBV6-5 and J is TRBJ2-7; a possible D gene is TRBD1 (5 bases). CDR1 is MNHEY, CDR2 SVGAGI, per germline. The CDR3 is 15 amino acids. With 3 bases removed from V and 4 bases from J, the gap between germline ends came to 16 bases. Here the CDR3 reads CASSYTVAGSYEQYF. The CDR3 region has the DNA TGTGCCAGCAGTTATACCGTGGCAGGGTCGTACGAGCAGTACTTC.